Below are 6 T cell receptor beta chains sequenced from a single sample in a study of blood T cell repertoires in COVID-19. Here immunoSEQ multiplex PCR was the method, and the copy in TCRdb shows in-frame clones only, minus some. The table lists about 220,000 clones, roughly 88% of them singletons, with more than 3.5% in the top ten. The sequenced sample was PBMCs or T cells enriched from blood (not recorded which). Receptors originate from a woman in her 40s with acute COVID-19.

The count of this clone is one. This sequence joins TRBV20-1 and TRBJ1-2, with D unresolved. Germline CDR1 reads DFQATT; CDR2 reads SNEGSKA (reference sequence). V dropped 3 bases and J dropped 4 bases, with 6 bases sitting between them. The CDR3 has 11 residues. The CDR3: CSASGSYGYTF. The CDR3 DNA sequence: TGCAGTGCTAGTGGGAGCTATGGCTACACCTTC.

The gene calls are TRBV7-8 and TRBJ1-1; TRBD1 is a possible D gene (6 bases). This CDR3 has 15 amino acids. The V gene's germline CDR1 is SGHVS and CDR2 FQNEAQ. Trimming cost V 5 bases and J 5 bases, with 18 bases left between them. The CDR3 DNA reads TGTGCCAGCAGCCCACAGGGTAGGCAGGGGACTGAAGCTTTCTTT. This translates into CASSPQGRQGTEAFF. The full variable domain, in which reference TRBV7-8 and TRBJ1-1 provide the parts outside the CDR3, is GAGVSQSPRYKVAKRGQDVALRCDPISGHVSLFWYQQALGQGPEFLTYFQNEAQLDKSGLPSDRFFAERPEGSVSTLKIQRTQQEDSAVYLCASSPQGRQGTEAFFGQGTRLTVV.

The chain has TRBV5-4 and TRBJ1-1; D is possibly TRBD1 (5 bases). CDR1 is SGHNT and CDR2 is YYREEE in the germline V gene (reference sequence). This CDR3 has 15 residues. V was shortened by 4 bases and J by 0 bases, with 13 bases between the two germline ends. The CDR3, as DNA: TGTGCCAGCAGCGCTAAGACGACAGTGAACACTGAAGCTTTCTTT. Protein product: CASSAKTTVNTEAFF. Full variable domain (remainder filled in from reference TRBV5-4 and TRBJ1-1): ETGVTQSPTHLIKTRGQQVTLRCSSQSGHNTVSWYQQALGQGPQFIFQYYREEENGRGNFPPRFSGLQFPNYSSELNVNALELDDSALYLCASSAKTTVNTEAFFGQGTRLTVV.

J is TRBJ1-2 and V is TRBV2, with D tentatively TRBD1 (6 bases). The germline V gene encodes CDR1 SNHLY and CDR2 FYNNEI. Trimming removed 6 bases at V and 4 bases at J, with 18 bases between. There are 15 residues in the CDR3. CDR3 region: CASRPSRTVAYGYTF. The CDR3, as DNA: TGTGCCAGCAGGCCTTCTCGGACAGTTGCCTATGGCTACACCTTC.

The chain uses TRBV7-2 and TRBJ1-2, with D perhaps matching TRBD1 (5 bases). CDR1 is SGHTA, CDR2 FQGNSA, per germline. V lost 0 bases to trimming and J lost 0 bases, with 11 bases between them. The CDR3 spans 16 residues. CDR3 sequence reads: CASSLAPGHTNYGYTF. CDR3 in DNA: TGTGCCAGCAGCTTAGCGCCCGGACACACTAACTATGGCTACACCTTC.

The rearrangement links TRBV5-4 to TRBJ1-1, with D possibly being TRBD1 (5 bases). There are 12 residues in the CDR3. The V gene lost 4 bases and the J gene lost 12 bases, with 16 bases spanning the gap. Germline CDR1 reads SGHNT; CDR2 reads YYREEE (reference sequence). The CDR3 DNA sequence: TGTGCCAGCAGCCCCACTAGCGGGGGGACTTTCTTT. It encodes CASSPTSGGTFF.